A single sample is the source of the 31 T cell receptor beta chains below, sequenced in a study of shared clonotypes between healthy human individuals. Assay used: immunoSEQ multiplex PCR; TCRdb lists only in-frame clones, some missing. Of around 450,000 clones in the sample, around 79% are singletons; the top ten hold around 13%. Sequenced material: PBMCs. The receptors come from a woman between 40 and 55 years old in good health. Some clones in this sample may be carry-over from other donors' samples.

The chain has TRBV30 and TRBJ2-5, with D perhaps matching TRBD1 or TRBD2 (5 bases each). Matching the DNA end better, TRBJ2-7 makes the J call doubtful. The CDR3 is 15 amino acids. Germline V CDR1 and CDR2: GTSNPN, SVGIG (reference sequence). CDR3 protein: CAWSARDLSSYEQYF. The CDR3 DNA follows: TGTGCCTGGAGTGCACGGGACCTCAGCTCCTACGAGCAGTACTTC.

This chain uses TRBV7-2 with TRBJ2-7; 7 bases are shared with TRBD2. The CDR3 contains 14 residues. Germline CDR1 reads SGHTA; CDR2 reads FQGNSA. Losses at the gene ends were 5 bases for V and 5 bases for J; bases not matched to a gene: 9. DNA for the CDR3: TGTACCAGCAGCCAAGACCGGGACTACCACGAGCAGTACTTC. Amino acid sequence: CTSSQDRDYHEQYF. Full variable domain (remainder filled in from reference TRBV7-2 and TRBJ2-7): GAGVSQSPSNKVTEKGKDVELRCDPISGHTALYWYRQSLGQGLEFLIYFQGNSAPDKSGLPSDRFSAERTGGSVSTLTIQRTQQEDSAVYLCTSSQDRDYHEQYFGPGTRLTVT.

This clone has a count of ten or more. The rearrangement uses TRBV19 and TRBJ1-5, with 8 bases that match TRBD1. Germline V lookup: CDR1 LNHDA, CDR2 SQIVND (reference sequence). V dropped 5 bases and J dropped 5; count of bases not matched to a gene: 11. The CDR3 consists of 16 residues. The CDR3 region has the DNA TGTGCCAGTAGTTTATTCCGGGACAGGAGGCATCAGCCCCAGCATTTT. It is translated as CASSLFRDRRHQPQHF. Full variable domain (rest looked up from reference TRBV19 and TRBJ1-5): DGGITQSPKYLFRKEGQNVTLSCEQNLNHDAMYWYRQDPGQGLRLIYYSQIVNDFQKGDIAEGYSVSREKKESFPLTVTSAQKNPTAFYLCASSLFRDRRHQPQHFGDGTRLSIL.

This sequence joins TRBV4-1 and TRBJ2-7, with 8 bases lining up with TRBD2. The ends lost 6 bases at V and 7 bases at J; junction bases unmatched: 11. There are 14 residues in the CDR3. Germline CDR1 MGHRA, CDR2 YSYEKL. Written as DNA, the CDR3 is TGCGCCAGCAGTACAAGAAGCGGGAGCCGGGAGCAGTACTTC. It codes for CASSTRSGSREQYF.

CDR3 amino acids: CASSIGPEDKPQHF. CDR3 nucleotide sequence: TGTGCCAGCAGCATTGGACCAGAAGACAAGCCCCAGCATTTT. The rearrangement links TRBV5-6 to TRBJ1-5; no firm D call. This CDR3 region has 14 residues. Trimming stripped 4 bases from V and 8 bases from J, with 16 bases between. Germline V gives CDR1 SGHDT, CDR2 YYEEEE.

The rearrangement uses TRBV10-3 and TRBJ2-2; possibly TRBD1 or TRBD2 for D (5 bases each). The CDR3 runs 15 residues. V was shortened by 3 bases and J by 2 bases, with 10 bases between the two germline ends. Per the germline V gene, CDR1 is ENHRY and CDR2 is SYGVKD. CDR3 in amino acids: CAISEWDPNTGELFF. DNA for the CDR3: TGTGCCATCAGTGAATGGGACCCTAACACCGGGGAGCTGTTTTTT.

The gene calls are TRBV7-8 and TRBJ2-2, with TRBD1 identical over 7 bases. Germline V gives CDR1 SGHVS, CDR2 FQNEAQ. The length of the CDR3 is 15 residues. The trim removed 6 bases at V and 7 bases at J, leaving 11 bases unmatched. CDR3 sequence: CASSSTGVSGGELFF. The CDR3 nucleotides read TGTGCCAGCAGTTCCACAGGGGTCTCGGGCGGGGAGCTGTTTTTT.

The chain employs TRBV5-1 and TRBJ2-7; TRBD2 aligns across 9 bases. The CDR3 runs to 15 residues. Germline assignment: CDR1 SGHRS and CDR2 YFSETQ. V dropped 5 bases and J dropped 1; count of bases not matched to a gene: 7. This CDR3 is CASRPSGTISYEQYF. The CDR3 DNA reads TGCGCCAGCAGGCCTAGCGGGACTATTTCCTACGAGCAGTACTTC.

V gene TRBV27 combines with J gene TRBJ2-1; 9 nucleotides line up with TRBD2. The ends lost 3 bases at V and 0 bases at J; junction bases unmatched: 0. In germline, CDR1 is MNHEY, CDR2 SMNVEV (reference sequence). The CDR3 covers 15 residues. CDR3 sequence: CASSLREGSYNEQFF. Here the CDR3 DNA reads TGTGCCAGCAGTTTGCGGGAGGGCTCCTACAATGAGCAGTTCTTC.

This clone was counted once. The J gene is TRBJ2-1, the V gene TRBV19; 8 bases are a match to TRBD2. The V segment lost 5 bases and the J segment 10 bases; nucleotides outside the gene matches: 7. Looked up from germline, CDR1 is LNHDA and CDR2 is SQIVND (reference sequence). This CDR3 comprises 13 residues. CDR3 residues: CASSPLAGGEQFF. The CDR3 bases are TGTGCCAGTAGTCCCCTCGCGGGGGGCGAGCAGTTCTTC.

This clone was detected once. The chain is built from TRBV27 and TRBJ2-2; D perhaps matches TRBD1 (6 bases). Germline V gene data show CDR1 as MNHEY and CDR2 as SMNVEV (reference sequence). With 4 bases removed from V and 4 bases from J, the gap between germline ends came to 13 bases. This CDR3 has 15 residues. DNA for the CDR3: TGTGCCAGCAGTTCCGCCGGACAGTTCACCGGGGAGCTGTTTTTT. Translated, it gives CASSSAGQFTGELFF.

The gene calls are TRBV30 and TRBJ2-5; 10 nucleotides match TRBD1. Germline V gene sequence: CDR1 GTSNPN, CDR2 SVGIG (reference sequence). The CDR3 totals 13 residues. The junction had 6 bases not matched to a gene; V was cut back by 6 bases and J by 5 bases. The CDR3 coding sequence is TGTGCCTGCGGACAGGGGGTGATCGAGACCCAGTACTTC. Its protein is CACGQGVIETQYF.

The chain is built from TRBV7-3 and TRBJ2-7, with unresolved D. V lost 2 bases and J 2 bases, leaving 10 bases between the germline ends. This CDR3 comprises 14 residues. CDR1 SGHTA and CDR2 FQGTGA come from the germline V gene. The CDR3 coding sequence is TGTGCCAGCAGCTTAGGGAACCTTCCCTACGAGCAGTACTTC. This sequence encodes CASSLGNLPYEQYF.

The chain recombines TRBV28 with TRBJ2-4; TRBD1 aligns across 8 bases. The V gene's germline CDR1 is MDHEN and CDR2 SYDVKM. J lost 6 bases, V lost 1 base, and 2 bases had no gene match. The length of the CDR3 is 14 residues. The CDR3 is CASSLSDRGNIQYF. CDR3 nucleotides: TGTGCCAGCAGTTTATCCGACAGGGGAAACATTCAGTACTTC.

The V gene is TRBV9, the J gene TRBJ2-2; 7 bases line up with TRBD1. The CDR3 runs to 16 residues. Looked up from germline, CDR1 is SGDLS and CDR2 is YYNGEE. The V segment lost 0 bases and the J segment 3 bases; nucleotides outside the gene matches: 5. The CDR3 spells CASSVVGQVYTGELFF. The DNA of the CDR3 is TGTGCCAGCAGCGTAGTTGGACAGGTGTACACCGGGGAGCTGTTTTTT.

About this clone: Other DNA sequences in this sample translate to the same CDR3. CDR3 in amino acids: CASSLDSSYEQYF. The CDR3 DNA reads as TGTGCCAGCAGCTTAGATAGTTCCTACGAGCAGTACTTC. The V call is TRBV7-9, the J call TRBJ2-7; no clear D gene. Trimming stripped 1 base from V and 1 base from J, with 5 bases between. Germline V lookup: CDR1 SEHNR, CDR2 FQNEAQ (reference sequence). This CDR3 is built from 13 residues. The full variable domain, in which reference TRBV7-9 and TRBJ2-7 provide the parts outside the CDR3, is DTGVSQNPRHKITKRGQNVTFRCDPISEHNRLYWYRQTLGQGPEFLTYFQNEAQLEKSRLLSDRFSAERPKGSFSTLEIQRTEQGDSAMYLCASSLDSSYEQYFGPGTRLTVT.

The chain couples TRBV5-1 to TRBJ2-2; no firm D call. Trimming left V 0 bases short and J 4 bases short, with 7 bases between. The CDR3 extends over 14 amino acids. Germline values: CDR1 SGHRS, CDR2 YFSETQ. CDR3: CASSLEHITGELFF. CDR3 coding DNA: TGCGCCAGCAGCTTGGAGCATATCACCGGGGAGCTGTTTTTT.

A few counts support this clone. The chain links TRBV28 to TRBJ1-5, with D perhaps TRBD1 (6 bases). Per the germline V gene, CDR1 is MDHEN and CDR2 is SYDVKM. V lost 1 base, J lost 7 bases, and 8 bases lay in between. The CDR3 covers 13 residues. CDR3 nucleotide sequence: TGTGCCAGCAGTTTATCAGGGGTCCAGCCCCAGCATTTT. Its protein is CASSLSGVQPQHF.

The chain combines TRBV18 with TRBJ1-5, with 8 bases matching TRBD1. With V trimmed by 6 bases and J by 6 bases, 10 bases remained unmatched. Germline V gene data show CDR1 as KGHSH and CDR2 as LQKENI. The length of the CDR3 is 15 residues. The CDR3: CASSLDRGSGQPQHF. Written as DNA, the CDR3 is TGTGCCAGCTCCCTTGACAGGGGCTCCGGTCAGCCCCAGCATTTT.

The chain links TRBV2 to TRBJ2-7; tentatively, D is TRBD2 (6 bases). The CDR3 extends over 14 amino acids. Germline CDR1 SNHLY, CDR2 FYNNEI. V dropped 2 bases and J dropped 2 bases, with 10 bases sitting between them. For the CDR3, the DNA is TGTGCCAGCAGTGAACAGCGGGCACCCTACGAGCAGTACTTC. Residues: CASSEQRAPYEQYF.

This chain connects TRBV4-2 to TRBJ2-7; D is possibly TRBD1 (6 bases). Germline-derived CDR1 and CDR2 are LGHNA and YNFKEQ. The length of the CDR3 is 15 residues. Trimming removed 1 base from V and 5 bases from J, with 15 bases in between. CDR3 sequence reads: CASSQGGTKNNEQYF. In DNA form, the CDR3 reads TGTGCCAGCAGCCAAGGAGGGACAAAGAACAACGAGCAGTACTTC.

V and J are TRBV18 and TRBJ1-1; D remains unclear. CDR1 and CDR2 from the germline V gene are KGHSH and LQKENI. Trimming cost V 2 bases and J 4 bases, with 11 bases left between them. The CDR3 is 14 residues long. CDR3 DNA: TGTGCCAGCTCACCAACGGAGACGGGCACTGAAGCTTTCTTT. This translates into CASSPTETGTEAFF.

J is TRBJ2-7 and V is TRBV7-9; tentative D call: TRBD1 (5 bases). CDR1 and CDR2 (germline): SEHNR, FQNEAQ (reference sequence). The CDR3 is 14 residues long. The V end lost 0 bases, the J end lost 5 bases, and 11 bases lay between the germline ends. The CDR3 DNA reads as TGTGCCAGCAGCTTAGCATTCCAGGGTAACGAGCAGTACTTC. It yields the protein CASSLAFQGNEQYF.

The chain uses TRBV5-4 and TRBJ2-3; 11 bases are shared with TRBD2. This CDR3 is 17 amino acids long. CDR1 is SGHNT and CDR2 is YYREEE in the germline V gene (reference sequence). J lost 6 bases, V lost 4 bases, and 13 bases had no gene match. CDR3 sequence reads: CASSPGHSGRAADTQYF. CDR3 bases: TGTGCCAGCAGCCCCGGGCATAGCGGGAGGGCCGCGGATACGCAGTATTTT. The complete variable domain, with remaining parts taken from reference TRBV5-4 and TRBJ2-3, reads ETGVTQSPTHLIKTRGQQVTLRCSSQSGHNTVSWYQQALGQGPQFIFQYYREEENGRGNFPPRFSGLQFPNYSSELNVNALELDDSALYLCASSPGHSGRAADTQYFGPGTRLTVL.

The V and J genes are TRBV6-5 and TRBJ2-7, with D possibly matching TRBD1 (5 bases). This CDR3 has 13 amino acids. Trimming left V 2 bases short and J 3 bases short, with 8 bases between. In germline, CDR1 is MNHEY, CDR2 SVGAGI. CDR3 in amino acids: CASSYGRVYEQYF. CDR3 DNA: TGTGCCAGCAGTTACGGCAGGGTCTACGAGCAGTACTTC.

The rearrangement uses TRBV2 and TRBJ2-2; 12 bases map to TRBD2. The germline V gene has CDR1 SNHLY and CDR2 FYNNEI. This CDR3 comprises 16 residues. V was pared by 4 bases and J by 7 bases, with 7 bases of the junction left unmatched. The DNA for the CDR3 is TGTGCCAGCAGTGTCACTAGCGGGAGGAATTTCGGGGAGCTGTTTTTT. Residues: CASSVTSGRNFGELFF.

The rearrangement uses TRBV6-1 and TRBJ1-4, with 7 bases that match TRBD1. CDR1 and CDR2 (germline): MNHNS, SASEGT. Trimming cost V 4 bases and J 5 bases; bases outside gene matches: 7. The CDR3 is 15 residues long. The CDR3 is CASSAPGQNNEKLFF. The CDR3 DNA is TGTGCCAGCAGTGCCCCGGGACAGAACAATGAAAAACTGTTTTTT.

V usage is TRBV6-1 and J usage is TRBJ2-7, with D hard to call. This CDR3 is built from 12 residues. V gave up 6 bases and J gave up 3 bases, with 9 bases separating them. Per the germline V gene, CDR1 is MNHNS and CDR2 is SASEGT. The CDR3 spells CASSSLYYEQYF. The CDR3 coding sequence is TGTGCCAGCAGCTCTCTCTACTACGAGCAGTACTTC.

This sequence joins TRBV6-4 and TRBJ2-1; TRBD2 aligns across 9 bases. The CDR3 is 15 amino acids. Losses at the gene ends were 6 bases for V and 9 bases for J; bases not matched to a gene: 12. CDR1 and CDR2 (germline): MRHNA, SNTAGT. CDR3 loop: CASSETSGGGSEQFF. The CDR3 DNA is TGTGCCAGCAGCGAGACTAGCGGTGGGGGGAGTGAGCAGTTCTTC.

The CDR3 sequence is CASRVAGPQETQYF. The CDR3 DNA reads TGTGCCAGCAGGGTAGCGGGGCCACAAGAGACCCAGTACTTC. The chain employs TRBV2 and TRBJ2-5; 8 nucleotides match TRBD2. This CDR3 is 14 amino acids long. The trim removed 6 bases at V and 2 bases at J, leaving 5 bases unmatched. Per the germline V gene, CDR1 is SNHLY and CDR2 is FYNNEI.

V and J are TRBV5-1 and TRBJ2-3; D possibly corresponds to TRBD2 (6 bases). V dropped 3 bases and J dropped 0 bases, with 14 bases sitting between them. There are 16 residues in the CDR3. Germline V gene sequence: CDR1 SGHRS, CDR2 YFSETQ. This CDR3 reads CASSSGLDASTDTQYF. The CDR3 nucleotides read TGCGCCAGCAGCTCGGGACTCGACGCCAGCACAGATACGCAGTATTTT.